The rows below give T cell receptor beta chains drawn from one sample of a study of blood T cell repertoires in COVID-19. Assay used: immunoSEQ multiplex PCR; TCRdb lists only in-frame clones, some missing. The sample lists a few hundred thousand clones; 82% were seen once. The sample taken for sequencing was peripheral blood. Receptor source: a woman older than 75 with acute or convalescent COVID-19. CDR3s include the opening cysteine and the closing phenylalanine or tryptophan. Each record gives: CDR3 protein, clone size, J gene, V gene. Clone size is stated in some rows and not others, as once, few, many or a class when expanded.

CSVRAGSGSPNYGYTF	.	TRBJ1-2	TRBV29-1
CASSVGPANTEAFF	.	TRBJ1-1	TRBV2
CASSPPLDRNNEKLFF	.	TRBJ1-4	TRBV11-3
CSVLFQVWETQYF	once	TRBJ2-5	TRBV29-1
CASSLALGEGGYTF	few	TRBJ1-2	TRBV5-4
CAISGRGVVGNEQFF	few	TRBJ2-1	TRBV10-3
CATSRGQGYTEAFF	once	TRBJ1-1	TRBV15
CASSDSLGNQPQHF	.	TRBJ1-5	TRBV6-5
CATSATGYGNNQPQHF	.	TRBJ1-5	TRBV24-1
CSVEQGNYGYTF	.	TRBJ1-2	TRBV29-1
CASSPFGQVDPYF	.	TRBJ2-7	TRBV18
CASRPIAGELFF	few	TRBJ2-2	TRBV2
CASSRGGPRPQHF	.	TRBJ1-5	TRBV28
CASSPVAGGPETQYF	.	TRBJ2-5	TRBV6-2/TRBV6-3
CASRASGGLNEQFF	.	TRBJ2-1	TRBV6-6
CSARSGGDYGYTF	.	TRBJ1-2	TRBV29-1
CASSPFGGPNYGYTF	.	TRBJ1-2	TRBV18
CASSLYQGSQPQHF	.	TRBJ1-5	TRBV28
CASSLRQEDQPQHF	.	TRBJ1-5	TRBV19
CASIFGQNYGYTF	once	TRBJ1-2	TRBV6-5
CASSQDLAGGMNTGELFF	.	TRBJ2-2	TRBV4-3
CASSSGTSGGYNEQFF	once	TRBJ2-1	TRBV11-2
CASSTNKETQYF	once	TRBJ2-5	TRBV5-6
CASSYLLAGEETQYF	.	TRBJ2-5	TRBV7-6
CASTPGVAGNNEQFF	.	TRBJ2-1	TRBV2
CASRRGGNTGELFF	.	TRBJ2-2	TRBV23-1
CASSPLGVGNQPQHF	.	TRBJ1-5	TRBV18
CASSRGQVNQPQHF	.	TRBJ1-5	TRBV4-2
CASSRNSQTNQPQHF	once	TRBJ1-5	TRBV18
CASSQDGHGTGGILSGNTIYF	.	TRBJ1-3	TRBV4-1
CASSLDRTNYGYTF	.	TRBJ1-2	TRBV7-2
CASILQGSEKLFF	.	TRBJ1-4	TRBV19
CASSQRQGAYGYTF	.	TRBJ1-2	TRBV19
CASSLDGLVRYF	.	TRBJ2-7	TRBV11-3
CASRRGSNYGYTF	.	TRBJ1-2	TRBV27
CASSLFGTSGPREVDEQYF	many	TRBJ2-7	TRBV7-9
CASRGRQDGYYGYTF	.	TRBJ1-2	TRBV2
CASSSQGRGSGYTF	.	TRBJ1-2	TRBV7-3
CASKIQGLGGYTF	.	TRBJ1-2	TRBV27
CASSATDGTSPYTQYF	.	TRBJ2-3	TRBV5-1
CASSTRTGEPDTQYF	.	TRBJ2-3	TRBV5-1
CSVEQGMFEQYF	.	TRBJ2-7	TRBV29-1
CSASPTGLVGYTF	.	TRBJ1-2	TRBV20-1
CASSVEDRVNTEAFF	.	TRBJ1-1	TRBV9
CASRRQGASGNTIYF	.	TRBJ1-3	TRBV19
CASSNVGGNTIYF	.	TRBJ1-3	TRBV5-1
CASSKHRKDRSHYGYTF	.	TRBJ1-2	TRBV21-1
CASSLFSRPGHGYTF	.	TRBJ1-2	TRBV28
CASSESGQPWGQPQHF	.	TRBJ1-5	TRBV2
CASSYGGSGANVLTF	.	TRBJ2-6	TRBV3-1/TRBV3-2
CASSPTGPGTGGEQYF	.	TRBJ2-7	TRBV18
CATREQLNEKLFF	.	TRBJ1-4	TRBV10-3
CASSVSVGYSPLHF	few	TRBJ1-6	TRBV2
CASSPTGADTGELFF	.	TRBJ2-2	TRBV7-2
CASSPSGIGEKLFF	.	TRBJ1-4	TRBV5-1